Included here is one TCR beta chain sequence, with context. Its recognized antigen is unknown. Base-call qualities are not available, and no considerably larger clone is one nucleotide away. The sample belongs to a study of shared clonotypes between healthy human individuals (dated by TCRdb to the early 2020s). At the level of the whole study: A couple of women and three men aged 18 to 49 years were included in the cohort. Per donor, three plates each were used for CD4 naive and CD4 memory, two for CD8 naive, and one for CD8 memory. The study deeply sequenced blood TCR repertoires of about 5 healthy adults to estimate repertoire size and the extent of clonotype sharing between individuals. Libraries were prepared and TCR repertoires were sequenced by different laboratories using diverse techniques, in order to increase sequencing depth and limit assay-specific biases. Between about 0.9 and 9 billion PBMCs per donor were obtained by leukapheresis. Beyond this particular receptor, the publication reports: Sampling was restricted to blood, and TCR repertoires in tissues likely differ from the TCR repertoires found in blood. Pairwise subsampling led to the expectation that sequencing depth would affect the degree of clonotype sharing among donors. Across several donors, about 5.2% of naive CD4, roughly 3.5% of naive CD8, roughly 2.3% of memory CD4, and roughly 0.4% of memory CD8 clonotypes were shared. Because the study included a small number of donors, the genetic and exposure-history diversity represented was limited. Estimated clonotype richness was generally larger for naive than for memory subsets. Compared with non-shared clonotypes, clonotypes shared by all four sorted-subset donors had higher generation probabilities. Rarefaction of sorted-subset datasets indicated incomplete sequencing despite the large sequencing depth.

Healthy HIV-negative adults with no recently reported acute infections or vaccinations were included as donors. Every donor was a Caucasian adult residing in Nashville, Tennessee, USA. CD4+ T cells were enriched through magnetic negative selection, after which naive cells were positively selected on CD45RA and the remaining negative fraction served as the memory subset. After blood collection by leukapheresis, PBMCs were isolated using Ficoll-Histopaque density gradient centrifugation and then cryopreserved in the vapor phase of liquid nitrogen. Purity and quantity of every magnetically sorted T cell population were checked by analytical flow cytometry. Genomic DNA was isolated from each sorted fraction and quantified by UV absorbance on a Nanodrop 2000c. Using the deep immunoSEQ assay, TCR CDR3 regions were amplified from genomic DNA by multiplex PCR. Genomic DNA extracted from each cell subset was distributed evenly over all wells of several immunoSEQ 96-well plates, and each plate served as one replicate. For sorted subsets, each replicate PCR was loaded with 150 to 250 ng genomic DNA, equivalent to approximately 33,000 T cell genomes. The purified libraries were quantified using a Qubit 3.0 fluorometer, sized with a Bioanalyzer 2100, and then quantified again using the KAPA Library Quantification kit. Every immunoSEQ 96-well plate was sequenced on a dedicated single-read 150-cycle Illumina NextSeq 550 flow cell. On the authors' methods: Because the immunoSEQ output held only junctional sequences and lacked quality scores, the filtering could not match the filtering applied to full-length reads. Sequences were annotated with PyIR, a Python wrapper for IgBLAST v1.9, using IMGT germline references to assign V/J genes and CDR3. Any read was removed if the V/J assignment was weak (E-value above 1e-6), the CDR3 was missing, or the read contained stop codons, out-of-frame junctions, or ambiguous translated residues. V3J clonotypes were defined as sequences sharing the same inferred V gene, J gene, and CDR3 amino acid sequence. To compute the percentage overlap between repertoires, the number of shared unique clonotypes was divided by the size of the smaller repertoire. Richness of each repertoire was evaluated using RTK rarefaction, the Chao1 estimator, and Recon v2.1 estimates of unobserved clonotypes. Generation probabilities were computed with OLGA for all TCRbeta clonotypes obtained by the gDNA method from a handful of donors. In TCRdb, the immuneACCESS table is reduced to in-frame sequences with V and J assigned. These tables do not hold every clone; where another copy was compared, an unresolved V gene accounts for under half, and the others remain unexplained. V and J calls and clone size follow that table, whereas D and trimming were derived from the DNA. Here the sample has roughly 1,100,000 clones; approximately 76% occur a single time. Approximately 1.5% of the sample comes from the top ten.

V lost 3 bases and J lost 2 bases; the stretch between them is 10 bases long. The CDR3 covers 14 residues, taking in both the cysteine and the phenylalanine. Only CDR3 DNA is held: 42 bases, read in frame from base 1. CDR1 and CDR2 are read off the germline V gene as MDHEN and SYDVKM. The receptor comes from a man between 18 and 29 years old in good health. The V gene is TRBV28 and the J gene is TRBJ1-2; the D gene assignment is ambiguous. Sequenced input: memory CD4+ T cells sorted from blood. Taken with the paper, the label for cell subset or site translates to: CD45RA-negative fraction. The base sequence is TGTGCCAGCAGTTTTGGGTCGAGAAACTATGGCTACACCTTC. Translated, this is CASSFGSRNYGYTF.